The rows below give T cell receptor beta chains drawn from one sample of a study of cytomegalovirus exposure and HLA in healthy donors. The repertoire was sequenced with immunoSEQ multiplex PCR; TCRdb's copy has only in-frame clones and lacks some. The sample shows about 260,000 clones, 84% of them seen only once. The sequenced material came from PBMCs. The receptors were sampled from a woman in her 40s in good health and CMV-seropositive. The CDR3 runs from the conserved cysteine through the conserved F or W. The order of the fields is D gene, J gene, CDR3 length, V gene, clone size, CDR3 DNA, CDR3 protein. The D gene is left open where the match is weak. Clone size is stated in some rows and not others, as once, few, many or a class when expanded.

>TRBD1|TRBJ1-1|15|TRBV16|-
TGTGCCAGCAGCACGGGACAGGGGGCGAACACTGAAGCTTTCTTT
CASSTGQGANTEAFF
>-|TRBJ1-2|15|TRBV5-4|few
TGTGCCAGCACCCCGGGGGGAACAGCAAACTATGGCTACACCTTC
CASTPGGTANYGYTF
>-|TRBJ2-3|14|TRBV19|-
TGTGCCAGTAGTATAGAAGCAGGGGCGGATACGCAGTATTTT
CASSIEAGADTQYF
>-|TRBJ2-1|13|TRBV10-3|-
TGTGCCATCAGTCCCTCTGGGGCCAATGAGCAGTTCTTC
CAISPSGANEQFF
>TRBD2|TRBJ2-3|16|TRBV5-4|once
TGTGCCAGCAGCCCCCCGGCTAGCGGGATCACAGATACGCAGTATTTT
CASSPPASGITDTQYF
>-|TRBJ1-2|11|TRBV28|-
TGTGCCAGCCGGGGAAATGATGGCTACACCTTC
CASRGNDGYTF
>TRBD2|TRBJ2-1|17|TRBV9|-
TGTGCCAGCAGCGGATCCGGGACTAGAAGCTCCTACAATGAGCAGTTCTTC
CASSGSGTRSSYNEQFF
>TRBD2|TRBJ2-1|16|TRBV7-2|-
TGTGCCAGCAGCCCCAGGGTAGCGGGACCCTACAATGAGCAGTTCTTC
CASSPRVAGPYNEQFF
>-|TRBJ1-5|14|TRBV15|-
TGTGCCACCAGCAGAGCCACGGGTTATCAGCCCCAGCATTTT
CATSRATGYQPQHF
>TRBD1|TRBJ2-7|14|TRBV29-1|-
TGCAGCGTCGCCTGGGACAGGGGATGGAACGAGCAGTACTTC
CSVAWDRGWNEQYF
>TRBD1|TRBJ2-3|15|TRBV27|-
TGTGCCAGCAGTTTATCTCAACAGGGGACAGATACGCAGTATTTT
CASSLSQQGTDTQYF
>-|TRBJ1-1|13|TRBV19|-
TGTGCCAGTAAATGGCAGGGGAACACTGAAGCTTTCTTT
CASKWQGNTEAFF
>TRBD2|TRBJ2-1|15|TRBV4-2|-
TGTGCCAGCAGCCCTCGGGAGCGGGAGGACAATGAGCAGTTCTTC
CASSPREREDNEQFF
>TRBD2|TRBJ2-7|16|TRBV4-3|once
TGCGCCAGCAGCCAAGCTGCGGGGGGAAGCTCCTACGAGCAGTACTTC
CASSQAAGGSSYEQYF
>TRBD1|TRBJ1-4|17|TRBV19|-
TGTGCCAGTAGTGCCTCAAGACAGGGGATAACTAATGAAAAACTGTTTTTT
CASSASRQGITNEKLFF
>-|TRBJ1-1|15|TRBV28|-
TGTGCCAGCAGTTTGAGTAACGGGGGGAACACTGAAGCTTTCTTT
CASSLSNGGNTEAFF
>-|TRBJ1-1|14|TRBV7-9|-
TGTGCCAGCAGCTTAACAGGAGTGAACACTGAAGCTTTCTTT
CASSLTGVNTEAFF
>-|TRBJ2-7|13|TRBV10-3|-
TGTGCCACGTGGGAGGCGCGAGGCTACGAGCAGTACTTC
CATWEARGYEQYF
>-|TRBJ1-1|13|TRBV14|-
TGTGCCAGCAGCCCCCAGGGAACCACTGAAGCTTTCTTT
CASSPQGTTEAFF
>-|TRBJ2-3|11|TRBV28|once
TGTGCCAGCAGTTTCCGAGGTACGCAGTATTTT
CASSFRGTQYF
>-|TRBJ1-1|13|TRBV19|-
TGTGCCGGTAGTATTAATGTGAACACTGAAGCTTTCTTT
CAGSINVNTEAFF
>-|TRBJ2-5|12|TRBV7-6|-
TGTGCCAGCAGCCCCCTGCAAGAGACCCAGTACTTC
CASSPLQETQYF
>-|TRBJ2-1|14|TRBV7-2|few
TGTGCCAGCAGCTTAACGGGAGTCTTAAATGAGCAGTTCTTC
CASSLTGVLNEQFF
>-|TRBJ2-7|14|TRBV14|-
TGTGCCAGCAGCCAAACGGGACTCTCAAACGAGCAGTACTTC
CASSQTGLSNEQYF
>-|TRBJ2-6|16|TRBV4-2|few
TGTGCCAGCAGCCAAGAGACAGTCTCTGGGGCCAACGTCCTGACTTTC
CASSQETVSGANVLTF
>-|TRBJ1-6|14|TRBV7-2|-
TGTGCCAGCAGCCTAGATGTCCCAAATTCACCCCTCCACTTT
CASSLDVPNSPLHF
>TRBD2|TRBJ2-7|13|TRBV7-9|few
TGTGCCAGCACCAGACTAGCGGGCTACGAGCAGTACTTC
CASTRLAGYEQYF
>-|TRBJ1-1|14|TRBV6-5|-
TGTGCCAGCAGTAGAAATCAACAGGGTCCTGAAGCTTTCTTT
CASSRNQQGPEAFF